A selection of T cell receptor beta chains follows, all from one sample in a study of cytomegalovirus exposure and HLA in healthy donors. The repertoire was sequenced with immunoSEQ multiplex PCR; TCRdb's copy has only in-frame clones and lacks some. The sample holds some 78,000 clones, 72% seen once. What was sequenced was PBMCs. Receptors were obtained from a woman aged 40 to 50 in good health and CMV-seropositive. Each CDR3 is given with its conserved first and last residue. Each record gives: clone size, J gene, V gene, D gene, CDR3 DNA, CDR3 protein. The D gene is left open where the match is weak. Clone size is not always given. Where it is, it says once, few, many or a class for expanded clones.

- TRBJ2-6 TRBV25-1 TRBD1 TGTGCCAGCGAGGACAGGGGAGATTCAGGGGCCAACGTCCTGACTTTC CASEDRGDSGANVLTF
- TRBJ1-1 TRBV7-9 - TGTGCCAGCGCCAGAGGCGGGGCCACTGAAGCTTTCTTT CASARGGATEAFF
few TRBJ2-6 TRBV5-1 - TGCGCCAGCGACACAGCTCCCAACTCTGGGGCCAACGTCCTGACTTTC CASDTAPNSGANVLTF
- TRBJ1-4 TRBV7-6 TRBD1 TGTGCCAGCAGCCGCGGGACAGCAGCAACTAATGAAAAACTGTTTTTT CASSRGTAATNEKLFF
- TRBJ1-1 TRBV30 TRBD1 TGTGCCTGGAGACCCTGGGACAGAAACACTGAAGCTTTCTTT CAWRPWDRNTEAFF
- TRBJ1-5 TRBV2 TRBD1 TGTGCCAGCACGGACAGGGGGTTCTCTCAGCCCCAGCATTTT CASTDRGFSQPQHF
- TRBJ1-6 TRBV28 - TGTGCCAGCAGTTTATCACAGGGCTATAATTCACCCCTCCACTTT CASSLSQGYNSPLHF
once TRBJ2-2 TRBV7-2 TRBD2 TGTGCCAGCAGCCTAGCGGCGGGCACCGGGGAGCTGTTTTTT CASSLAAGTGELFF
- TRBJ2-3 TRBV6-5 TRBD2 TGTGCCAGCAGATCCACTAGCGGGGTTTCGGATACGCAGTATTTT CASRSTSGVSDTQYF
few TRBJ2-3 TRBV18 TRBD2 TGTGCCAGCTCTACGCTGGGACTAGCGGGGGCCGATACGCAGTATTTT CASSTLGLAGADTQYF
- TRBJ2-5 TRBV7-9 - TGTTCCAGCAGCTCTATCCAAGAGACCCAGTACTTC CSSSSIQETQYF
- TRBJ2-1 TRBV10-2 TRBD2 TGCGCCAGCAGTGATAGCGGGGGGGCCCTTAGCGATGAGCAGTTCTTC CASSDSGGALSDEQFF
- TRBJ1-4 TRBV29-1 - TGCAGCGTTGAAGGGGGCTCAAATGAAAAACTGTTTTTT CSVEGGSNEKLFF